These T cell receptor beta chains were read from a single sample in a study of cytomegalovirus exposure and HLA in healthy donors. The table came from immunoSEQ multiplex PCR; TCRdb's copy has only in-frame clones and leaves some out. The sample lists fewer than 150,000 clones, 75% to 90% occurring once. Sequencing was carried out using PBMCs. These receptors came from a female donor in good health and CMV-seronegative. CDR3s include the opening cysteine and the closing phenylalanine or tryptophan. The D gene is left open where the match is weak. Clone size is not always given. Where it is, it says once, few, many or a class for expanded clones.

>TRBJ2-2|TRBD1|TRBV2|-
CASRGWDSGNTGELFF
TGTGCCAGCAGGGGATGGGACAGCGGGAACACCGGGGAGCTGTTTTTT
>TRBJ2-7|-|TRBV7-3|-
CASRDITISGAYEQYF
TGTGCCAGCAGGGATATTACAATTAGCGGAGCCTACGAGCAGTACTTC
>TRBJ1-5|TRBD1|TRBV25-1|-
CASSDRGEPQHF
TGTGCCAGCTCCGACAGGGGAGAGCCCCAGCATTTT
>TRBJ2-2|TRBD2|TRBV15|-
CATSRSGLAGTGELFF
TGTGCCACCAGCAGATCGGGACTAGCGGGAACCGGGGAGCTGTTTTTT
>TRBJ2-5|TRBD2|TRBV2|-
CASSERTRSETQYF
TGTGCCAGCAGTGAGAGGACTAGATCCGAGACCCAGTACTTC
>TRBJ1-2|-|TRBV6-5|-
CASSYRQGSNYGYTF
TGTGCCAGCAGTTACAGGCAGGGGAGTAACTATGGCTACACCTTC
>TRBJ2-6|-|TRBV7-3|-
CASSLTDSSGANVLTF
TGTGCCAGCAGCTTAACGGACAGCTCTGGGGCCAACGTCCTGACTTTC
>TRBJ2-7|-|TRBV19|-
CATRQDTINYEQYF
TGTGCCACCCGGCAGGACACCATAAACTACGAGCAGTACTTC
>TRBJ2-2|TRBD2|TRBV9|-
CASSSGRGTGELFF
TGTGCCAGCAGCAGCGGGAGAGGCACCGGGGAGCTGTTTTTT
>TRBJ2-3|-|TRBV7-2|-
CASSLAADTQYF
TGTGCCAGCAGCTTAGCCGCAGATACGCAGTATTTT
>TRBJ2-7|TRBD2|TRBV27|few
CASSSGLAGDPYEQYF
TGTGCCAGCAGTTCCGGACTAGCGGGAGACCCCTACGAGCAGTACTTC
>TRBJ2-1|TRBD2|TRBV5-4|-
CASSPGTSGTYNEQFF
TGTGCCAGCAGCCCCGGGACTAGCGGGACCTACAATGAGCAGTTCTTC
>TRBJ1-4|-|TRBV6-5|-
CASSQAGAVEKLFF
TGTGCCAGCAGCCAGGCAGGGGCCGTTGAAAAACTGTTTTTT
>TRBJ2-1|TRBD2|TRBV7-2|once
CASSVTSGRLNEQFF
TGTGCCAGCAGCGTGACTAGCGGGAGGCTCAATGAGCAGTTCTTC
>TRBJ1-1|-|TRBV6-1|-
CASSEPGGIEVEAFF
TGTGCCAGCAGTGAACCTGGGGGGATTGAGGTCGAAGCTTTCTTT
>TRBJ2-1|-|TRBV25-1|once
CATITGNEQFF
TGTGCCACCATAACAGGAAATGAGCAGTTCTTC
>TRBJ1-1|TRBD1|TRBV6-5|few
CASRRGQTNTEAFF
TGTGCCAGCAGGCGGGGACAGACGAACACTGAAGCTTTCTTT